Listed below are T cell receptor beta chains from one sample, sequenced in a study of shared clonotypes between healthy human individuals. Profiling relied on immunoSEQ multiplex PCR, and the TCRdb table lists in-frame clones only, not all of them. The profile shows approximately 1,500,000 clones, roughly 96% of them singletons. The sample was naive CD4+ T cells sorted from blood. These receptor sequences come from a man aged 30 to 39 in good health. The CDR3 runs from the conserved cysteine through the conserved F or W. Each record gives: clone size, J gene, CDR3 length, V gene, D gene, CDR3 protein, CDR3 DNA. The D gene is left open where the match is weak. Clone size is shown for a subset of rows, as once, few, many or a class of expanded clone.

once,TRBJ2-7,14,TRBV11-2,-,CASSLGAGPYEQYF,TGTGCCAGCAGCTTAGGGGCGGGACCCTACGAGCAGTACTTC
-,TRBJ1-4,14,TRBV30,-,CAWSVWGPGEKLFF,TGTGCCTGGAGTGTGTGGGGCCCCGGCGAAAAACTGTTTTTT
once,TRBJ1-3,15,TRBV10-3,-,CAITRDSPSGNTIYF,TGTGCCATCACCAGAGACAGTCCCTCGGGAAACACCATATATTTT
-,TRBJ1-5,12,TRBV2,-,CASSVEGQPQHF,TGTGCCAGCAGTGTTGAGGGTCAGCCCCAGCATTTT
-,TRBJ1-1,11,TRBV7-8,-,CASSWNTEAFF,TGTGCCAGCAGCTGGAACACTGAAGCTTTCTTT
-,TRBJ2-7,11,TRBV4-2,-,CASSQDYEQYF,TGTGCCAGCAGCCAAGATTACGAGCAGTACTTC
-,TRBJ2-7,16,TRBV28,TRBD1,CASSLTVGQGIYEQYF,TGTGCCAGCAGCCTCACCGTGGGACAGGGGATCTACGAGCAGTACTTC
-,TRBJ1-1,13,TRBV27,-,CASSFWGGTEAFF,TGTGCCAGCAGTTTTTGGGGGGGCACTGAAGCTTTCTTT
-,TRBJ1-1,13,TRBV23-1,TRBD1,CAVTGTVNTEAFF,TGCGCCGTAACCGGGACAGTGAACACTGAAGCTTTCTTT
-,TRBJ1-1,13,TRBV28,-,CASSSAWPTEAFF,TGTGCCAGCAGCTCCGCCTGGCCCACTGAAGCTTTCTTT
-,TRBJ2-3,16,TRBV5-1,-,CASSLVGARLTDTQYF,TGCGCCAGCAGCTTGGTCGGGGCGCGCCTTACAGATACGCAGTATTTT
-,TRBJ2-1,15,TRBV7-2,TRBD1,CASSLETGAYNEQFF,TGTGCCAGCAGCTTAGAGACAGGGGCTTACAATGAGCAGTTCTTC
-,TRBJ1-2,12,TRBV19,TRBD1,CASSRQGYGYTF,TGTGCCAGTAGTAGACAGGGCTATGGCTACACCTTC
-,TRBJ2-7,13,TRBV7-6,-,CATSLDRAYEQYF,TGTGCCACCAGCTTGGACAGAGCCTACGAGCAGTACTTC
-,TRBJ2-1,15,TRBV7-9,TRBD1,CASSFTGQGANEQFF,TGTGCCAGCAGCTTCACCGGACAGGGGGCGAATGAGCAGTTCTTC
-,TRBJ2-5,12,TRBV10-3,-,CATESLGGTQYF,TGTGCCACTGAGTCCCTTGGGGGGACCCAGTACTTC
-,TRBJ2-3,15,TRBV19,TRBD1,CASSPGQGIPDTQYF,TGTGCCAGTAGTCCTGGACAGGGGATCCCAGATACGCAGTATTTT
-,TRBJ2-1,15,TRBV7-2,-,CASSLAGGNFNEQFF,TGTGCCAGCAGCTTAGCAGGGGGGAATTTCAATGAGCAGTTCTTC
-,TRBJ2-3,14,TRBV5-1,-,CASSLDPSTDTQYF,TGCGCCAGCTCACTAGACCCTAGCACAGATACGCAGTATTTT
-,TRBJ1-1,13,TRBV18,TRBD1,CASSTDRLTEAFF,TGTGCCAGCTCAACGGACAGGCTCACTGAAGCTTTCTTT
-,TRBJ2-1,20,TRBV10-1,TRBD2,CASSESISGVLPATNNEQFF,TGCGCCAGCAGTGAGTCAATTAGCGGGGTATTACCGGCAACCAACAATGAGCAGTTCTTC
-,TRBJ2-6,18,TRBV18,TRBD1,CASSPLDLLGQGASVLTF,TGTGCCAGCTCACCACTTGACCTTCTGGGACAGGGGGCCAGCGTCCTGACTTTC
-,TRBJ2-6,15,TRBV27,-,CASSRTGYGANVLTF,TGTGCCAGCAGCAGAACAGGGTACGGGGCCAACGTCCTGACTTTC
-,TRBJ2-7,12,TRBV29-1,-,CSAALGGVEQYF,TGCAGCGCCGCATTAGGGGGGGTCGAGCAGTACTTC
-,TRBJ2-1,15,TRBV7-8,TRBD2,CASGGLPPSYNEQFF,TGTGCCAGCGGGGGACTACCCCCCTCCTACAATGAGCAGTTCTTC
-,TRBJ2-7,16,TRBV5-8,TRBD2,CASSLERLAGGDEQYF,TGTGCCAGCAGCTTGGAACGTCTAGCGGGAGGGGACGAGCAGTACTTC
-,TRBJ2-7,13,TRBV7-2,TRBD1,CASSPQRQGEQYF,TGTGCCAGCAGCCCTCAACGACAGGGCGAGCAGTACTTC
-,TRBJ2-7,13,TRBV7-9,-,CASSTPPGYEQYF,TGTGCCAGCAGCACCCCGCCAGGCTACGAGCAGTACTTC
-,TRBJ1-5,14,TRBV19,-,CASSFQGSNQPQHF,TGTGCCAGTAGTTTTCAGGGAAGCAATCAGCCCCAGCATTTT
-,TRBJ2-1,17,TRBV7-2,TRBD2,CASSSTLAGSSYNEQFF,TGTGCCAGCAGCTCCACCCTAGCGGGTAGCTCCTACAATGAGCAGTTCTTC
once,TRBJ2-1,13,TRBV2,-,CASSDYLANEQFF,TGTGCCAGCAGTGATTACCTAGCAAATGAGCAGTTCTTC
-,TRBJ2-7,16,TRBV18,TRBD2,CASSPRLAGAWYEQYF,TGTGCCAGCTCACCGCGACTAGCGGGAGCTTGGTACGAGCAGTACTTC
-,TRBJ2-7,15,TRBV5-6,-,CASSLETGSAYEQYF,TGTGCCAGCAGCTTGGAGACGGGAAGTGCCTACGAGCAGTACTTC
-,TRBJ2-1,16,TRBV28,TRBD2,CASRHGLAGYYNEQFF,TGTGCCAGCAGGCATGGACTAGCGGGTTACTACAATGAGCAGTTCTTC
-,TRBJ2-1,16,TRBV28,-,CASSLITGSGYNEQFF,TGTGCCAGCAGTTTGATCACCGGCTCGGGTTACAATGAGCAGTTCTTC
-,TRBJ1-2,13,TRBV28,-,CASSLSGAAGYTF,TGTGCCAGCAGTTTATCAGGGGCGGCTGGCTACACCTTC
-,TRBJ1-5,15,TRBV10-2,TRBD1,CASSESGRGNQPQHF,TGCGCCAGCAGTGAATCGGGCAGGGGGAATCAGCCCCAGCATTTT
-,TRBJ2-7,16,TRBV27,TRBD2,CASSLSAMGLKYEQYF,TGTGCCAGCAGTTTATCCGCGATGGGACTAAAGTACGAGCAGTACTTC
-,TRBJ2-1,16,TRBV7-2,-,CASSPRVQGLYNEQFF,TGTGCCAGCAGCCCCCGTGTACAGGGTCTTTACAATGAGCAGTTCTTC
-,TRBJ2-7,16,TRBV7-2,TRBD1,CASSLSPQGALYEQYF,TGTGCCAGCAGCTTAAGCCCACAGGGGGCTCTCTACGAGCAGTACTTC
-,TRBJ2-1,16,TRBV6-4,-,CASSLQGVGSYNEQFF,TGTGCCAGCAGTCTTCAGGGTGTTGGGTCCTACAATGAGCAGTTCTTC
-,TRBJ1-4,15,TRBV29-1,-,CSVQGHGGGNEKLFF,TGCAGCGTCCAAGGGCACGGGGGTGGGAATGAAAAACTGTTTTTT
-,TRBJ2-1,15,TRBV6-5,-,CASRRDSGSFNEQFF,TGTGCCAGCAGGCGGGACAGCGGGAGTTTTAATGAGCAGTTCTTC
once,TRBJ2-7,16,TRBV5-5,-,CASSSTPLFAPYEQYF,TGTGCCAGCAGCTCAACTCCCCTGTTCGCTCCCTACGAGCAGTACTTC
-,TRBJ1-1,16,TRBV7-9,TRBD1,CASSLKGTGANTEAFF,TGTGCCAGCAGCTTAAAGGGGACAGGGGCCAACACTGAAGCTTTCTTT
-,TRBJ1-2,13,TRBV5-1,-,CASSLFPNYGYTF,TGCGCCAGCAGCTTGTTTCCTAACTATGGCTACACCTTC
-,TRBJ2-1,21,TRBV9,TRBD2,CASSVGIGGGRALVTYNEQFF,TGTGCCAGCAGCGTCGGCATTGGTGGCGGGAGGGCCCTCGTGACCTACAATGAGCAGTTCTTC
-,TRBJ2-1,16,TRBV11-1,TRBD1,CASSLTPGQAYNEQFF,TGTGCCAGCAGCTTAACTCCGGGACAGGCCTACAATGAGCAGTTCTTC
-,TRBJ2-1,15,TRBV15,TRBD1,CATSKGTGGGDEQFF,TGTGCCACCAGCAAAGGGACAGGGGGTGGGGATGAGCAGTTCTTC